This T cell receptor beta chain was captured in a study of blood T cell repertoires in COVID-19. On the study more broadly: Acute and convalescent COVID-19 samples came from the United States, Italy and Spain.

Participants were placed into cohorts based on the clinical history they reported. The authors' processing: Amplification of reference gene primers provided the estimated nucleated cell counts. Sequencing used immunoSEQ multiplex PCR; TCRdb keeps in-frame clones, though not all of them. That table gives V, J and clone size, and the DNA gave D and trimming. The table records some 330,000 clones, over 70% of them present only once. With 4 bases clipped from V and 2 bases from J, the junction kept 5 bases outside the gene matches. Germline CDR1 and CDR2: SGHNT and YYREEE (reference sequence). This CDR3 has 15 residues.

The chain joins TRBV5-4 to TRBJ2-7; 11 bases line up with TRBD2. The clonotype was recovered from a man aged 25 to 40 who had recovered from COVID-19. Sequenced input: PBMCs or T cells enriched from blood (not recorded which). CDR3 residues: CASSLLAGVAYEQYF. DNA for the CDR3: TGTGCCAGCAGCCTACTAGCGGGGGTCGCCTACGAGCAGTACTTC.